These 30 T cell receptor beta chains originate from one sample sequenced in a study of T cell changes during pregnancy in multiple sclerosis. Only in-frame clones appear in the TCRdb table, and some are missing; sequencing was by immunoSEQ multiplex PCR. The repertoire includes approximately 74,000 clones, around 92% of them detected once, and around 2.3% sits in the top ten. The sequences come from peripheral blood, collected before pregnancy. The receptors stem from a female donor with multiple sclerosis, enrolled in a pregnancy study.

The gene calls are TRBV27 and TRBJ1-1; D is unresolved. V was trimmed by 4 bases and J by 1 base, leaving 10 bases between them. CDR1 is MNHEY, CDR2 SMNVEV, per germline (reference sequence). This CDR3 spans 14 amino acids. CDR3 DNA: TGTGCCAGCAGTTCCGCACGCAGGAACACTGAAGCTTTCTTT. Translation gives CASSSARRNTEAFF.

The chain joins TRBV7-2 to TRBJ2-2; 11 nucleotides agree with TRBD2. The germline V gene encodes CDR1 SGHTA and CDR2 FQGNSA. The CDR3 has 16 residues. Unmatched junction bases numbered 3, after V lost 5 bases and J lost 1 base. The CDR3 here is CASSELAGVNTGELFF. CDR3 DNA sequence: TGTGCCAGCAGCGAACTAGCGGGAGTGAACACCGGGGAGCTGTTTTTT.

V and J are TRBV27 and TRBJ2-2, with a tentative D call TRBD1 (6 bases). This CDR3 has 16 amino acids. Germline CDR1 and CDR2: MNHEY and SMNVEV (reference sequence). V was cut by 6 bases and J by 5 bases, with 19 bases left in between. The CDR3 nucleotides read TGTGCCAGCAGGAATTTGGTCCAGGGGATAACCGGGGAGCTGTTTTTT. Translating gives CASRNLVQGITGELFF.

V usage is TRBV27 and J usage is TRBJ1-1, with a tentative D call TRBD1 (5 bases). The CDR3 spans 13 residues. V was clipped by 4 bases and J by 4 bases, with 10 bases between them. The germline gives CDR1 MNHEY, CDR2 SMNVEV (reference sequence). CDR3 DNA: TGTGCCAGCAGTTATTCTAGGGGCACTGAAGCTTTCTTT. It yields the protein CASSYSRGTEAFF.

The J gene is TRBJ2-3, the V gene TRBV28; D perhaps matches TRBD2 (6 bases). The ends were cut back, 5 bases at V and 9 bases at J, with 18 bases in the middle. Germline V gene sequence: CDR1 MDHEN, CDR2 SYDVKM. This CDR3 comprises 14 residues. CDR3 sequence: CASSHGLRAGTQYF. The CDR3 DNA reads as TGTGCCAGCAGTCACGGACTGAGGGCGGGAACGCAGTATTTT. Using reference TRBV28 and TRBJ2-3 for the parts outside the CDR3, the full variable domain is DVKVTQSSRYLVKRTGEKVFLECVQDMDHENMFWYRQDPGLGLRLIYFSYDVKMKEKGDIPEGYSVSREKKERFSLILESASTNQTSMYLCASSHGLRAGTQYFGPGTRLTVL.

V is TRBV7-9 and J is TRBJ2-1; D gene unclear. Trimming shortened V by 2 bases and J by 9 bases, and 26 bases separated the two germline ends. The germline V gene encodes CDR1 SEHNR and CDR2 FQNEAQ (reference sequence). The CDR3 loop spans 18 amino acids. DNA of the CDR3: TGTGCCAGCAGCTTAACGATCGACTTGACCACACGCCTTACTGAGCAGTTCTTC. Translating it yields CASSLTIDLTTRLTEQFF.

Remarks on this clone: Distinct nucleotide sequences in the sample also encode this CDR3. The chain links TRBV30 to TRBJ2-5, with D unresolved. V was pared by 2 bases and J by 4 bases, with 5 bases between. This CDR3 spans 11 amino acids. The germline gives CDR1 GTSNPN, CDR2 SVGIG (reference sequence). The CDR3 DNA follows: TGTGCCTGGAGTAGAGGAGAGACCCAGTACTTC. It encodes CAWSRGETQYF. Full variable domain (missing parts from reference TRBV30 and TRBJ2-5): SQTIHQWPATLVQPVGSPLSLECTVEGTSNPNLYWYRQAAGRGLQLLFYSVGIGQISSEVPQNLSASRPQDRQFILSSKKLLLSDSGFYLCAWSRGETQYFGPGTRLLVL.

This chain uses TRBV30 with TRBJ2-5; D may be TRBD1 (6 bases). Trimming shortened V by 4 bases and J by 4 bases, and 10 bases separated the two germline ends. Germline loops: CDR1 GTSNPN, CDR2 SVGIG (reference sequence). The CDR3 is made up of 12 amino acids. As DNA, the CDR3 is TGTGCCTGGACACAGGGCGCAGAGACCCAGTACTTC. This translates into CAWTQGAETQYF. Combining the CDR3 with reference TRBV30 and TRBJ2-5 gives the whole variable domain SQTIHQWPATLVQPVGSPLSLECTVEGTSNPNLYWYRQAAGRGLQLLFYSVGIGQISSEVPQNLSASRPQDRQFILSSKKLLLSDSGFYLCAWTQGAETQYFGPGTRLLVL.

This chain connects TRBV7-2 to TRBJ2-5, with 12 bases that match TRBD2. The CDR3 extends over 16 amino acids. CDR1 is SGHTA and CDR2 is FQGNSA in the germline V gene. The V and J ends lost 4 bases and 6 bases, in that order; junction bases with no gene match: 9. The CDR3 nucleotides read TGTGCCAGCAGCTCACGACTAGCGGGAGTAGCGAAGACCCAGTACTTC. It specifies CASSSRLAGVAKTQYF.

This clone was seen a handful of times. This chain links TRBV7-4 with TRBJ2-3, with 12 bases aligning to TRBD2. Looked up from germline, CDR1 is SGHVT and CDR2 is SQSDAQ. The CDR3 covers 18 residues. V lost 4 bases to trimming and J lost 0 bases; unmatched junction nucleotides: 8. CDR3 sequence reads: CASSSARTSGDSTDTQYF. The DNA of the CDR3 is TGTGCCAGCAGCTCTGCGCGGACTAGCGGGGATAGCACAGATACGCAGTATTTT.

The genes are TRBV7-3 and TRBJ2-5; D might be TRBD2 (6 bases). V shed 5 bases and J shed 5 bases, with 18 bases lying between them. From germline, CDR1 is SGHTA and CDR2 FQGTGA. The CDR3 is made up of 15 amino acids. The CDR3 DNA reads as TGTGCCAGCAGCCGCGGCTCATACGCGGGGGAGACCCAGTACTTC. Translating it yields CASSRGSYAGETQYF.

The rearrangement links TRBV4-1 to TRBJ1-5; D possibly corresponds to TRBD1 (5 bases). The CDR3 totals 17 residues. Trimming removed 0 bases at V and 2 bases at J, with 14 bases between. Germline lookup yields CDR1 MGHRA and CDR2 YSYEKL. CDR3 amino acids: CASSQDRHIGGNQPQHF. In DNA form, the CDR3 reads TGCGCCAGCAGCCAAGATCGACATATAGGGGGCAATCAGCCCCAGCATTTT.

This clone was observed once. This sequence joins TRBV7-3 and TRBJ2-5; TRBD2 aligns across 9 bases. Trimming cost V 5 bases and J 2 bases; bases outside gene matches: 6. CDR3 length: 15 residues. The V gene's germline CDR1 is SGHTA and CDR2 FQGTGA. The CDR3 sequence is CASSPNSGGQETQYF. As DNA, the CDR3 is TGTGCCAGCAGCCCGAATAGCGGGGGACAAGAGACCCAGTACTTC.

The CDR3 region has the DNA TGTGCCAGCAGCGTAACAGGGGGATCGAGGCAGCCCCAGCATTTT. Translating gives CASSVTGGSRQPQHF. This chain connects TRBV9 to TRBJ1-5; TRBD1 aligns across 8 bases. Germline V gives CDR1 SGDLS, CDR2 YYNGEE. Unmatched junction bases numbered 7, after V lost 1 base and J lost 7 bases. The CDR3 contains 15 residues.

The V gene is TRBV6-4, the J gene TRBJ2-1; 7 bases fit TRBD2. V dropped 3 bases and J dropped 6; count of bases not matched to a gene: 2. CDR1 MRHNA and CDR2 SNTAGT come from the germline V gene. CDR3 length equals 13 residues. Written as DNA, the CDR3 is TGTGCCAGCAGTGATCGGACTAGCAATGAGCAGTTCTTC. As protein: CASSDRTSNEQFF.

This sequence joins TRBV6-6 and TRBJ1-1; 9 positions agree with TRBD1. The germline gives CDR1 MNHNY, CDR2 SVGAGI (reference sequence). The CDR3 runs 16 residues. The trim removed 4 bases at V and 4 bases at J, leaving 10 bases unmatched. CDR3 coding DNA: TGTGCCAGCAGTTCTCACGGGGGACAGGGTGGCACTGAAGCTTTCTTT. Its translation: CASSSHGGQGGTEAFF.

The chain has TRBV18 and TRBJ2-1; D may be TRBD2 (7 bases). V was pared by 8 bases and J by 6 bases, with 11 bases between. CDR3 length equals 12 residues. Per germline, CDR1 KGHSH and CDR2 LQKENI. CDR3 residues: CASQGGGNEQFF. DNA for the CDR3: TGTGCCAGCCAGGGAGGGGGCAATGAGCAGTTCTTC.

V usage is TRBV6-4 and J usage is TRBJ1-2, with 12 nucleotides matching TRBD1. The V and J ends lost 2 bases and 4 bases, in that order; junction bases with no gene match: 11. The length of the CDR3 is 18 residues. Germline CDR1 and CDR2: MRHNA and SNTAGT. The CDR3 DNA is TGTGCCAGCAGTGACGGCCCCGGGACAGGGGGCCGGGGCTATGGCTACACCTTC. As protein: CASSDGPGTGGRGYGYTF.

The rearrangement uses TRBV5-1 and TRBJ2-4; 8 bases match TRBD1. Per germline, CDR1 SGHRS and CDR2 YFSETQ. This CDR3 has 16 residues. Trimming removed 4 bases from V and 2 bases from J; junction bases left unmatched: 8. CDR3 DNA: TGCGCCAGCAGCCGGAGGACAGGGCTGACCAAAAACATTCAGTACTTC. Translation gives CASSRRTGLTKNIQYF.

CDR3 in amino acids: CASSYGTGGNTEAFF. Here the CDR3 DNA reads TGTGCCAGCAGTTACGGAACAGGGGGGAACACTGAAGCTTTCTTT. This rearrangement joins TRBV6-5 to TRBJ1-1, with 8 bases that match TRBD1. Trimming removed 2 bases from V and 1 base from J; junction bases left unmatched: 3. Germline V CDR1 and CDR2: MNHEY, SVGAGI. The CDR3 totals 15 residues.

Written as DNA, the CDR3 is TGTGCCAGCACCATGCCGGGAAGCACAGATACGCAGTATTTT. Encoded protein: CASTMPGSTDTQYF. The chain carries TRBV11-2 and TRBJ2-3; D perhaps matches TRBD2 (5 bases). The germline gives CDR1 SGHAT, CDR2 FQNNGV. V lost 7 bases and J lost 0, with 11 bases in between. The CDR3 spans 14 residues.

This clone was recorded once. The chain carries TRBV7-6 and TRBJ2-7; D is possibly TRBD1 (7 bases). The CDR3 spans 13 residues. From germline, CDR1 is SGHVS and CDR2 FNYEAQ. Trimming shortened V by 5 bases and J by 7 bases, and 15 bases separated the two germline ends. Written as DNA, the CDR3 is TGTGCCAGCAGCCCAGGGGGGTCTCGAGAGCAGTACTTC. Translation gives CASSPGGSREQYF. Supplemented by reference TRBV7-6 and TRBJ2-7, the full variable domain reads GAGVSQSPRYKVTKRGQDVALRCDPISGHVSLYWYRQALGQGPEFLTYFNYEAQQDKSGLPNDRFSAERPEGSISTLTIQRTEQRDSAMYRCASSPGGSREQYFGPGTRLTVT.

This chain links TRBV7-9 with TRBJ2-7, with D perhaps TRBD1 (7 bases). V was pared by 5 bases and J by 7 bases, with 24 bases between. CDR3 length: 16 residues. Germline V gives CDR1 SEHNR, CDR2 FQNEAQ (reference sequence). CDR3 DNA sequence: TGTGCCAGCAGCCCCCAGGGGGGCGTCCGTGGGGGGGAGCAGTACTTC. This codes for CASSPQGGVRGGEQYF.

V and J are TRBV4-1 and TRBJ2-7; D unclear. Trimming took off 1 base at V and 0 bases at J, with 7 bases between the two ends. The V gene's germline CDR1 is MGHRA and CDR2 YSYEKL. The CDR3 is 14 residues long. This CDR3 reads CASSQGRNSYEQYF. In nucleotides, the CDR3 is TGCGCCAGCAGCCAAGGCAGGAACTCCTACGAGCAGTACTTC.

The genes are TRBV9 and TRBJ2-2; no definite D call. CDR1 is SGDLS, CDR2 YYNGEE, per germline. The length of the CDR3 is 14 residues. The ends were cut back, 2 bases at V and 6 bases at J, with 11 bases in the middle. CDR3 nucleotide sequence: TGTGCCAGCAGCGTCCCAGAGGCCGCCGGGGAGCTGTTTTTT. The encoded protein is CASSVPEAAGELFF. Variable domain in full (rest from reference TRBV9 and TRBJ2-2): DSGVTQTPKHLITATGQRVTLRCSPRSGDLSVYWYQQSLDQGLQFLIQYYNGEERAKGNILERFSAQQFPDLHSELNLSSLELGDSALYFCASSVPEAAGELFFGEGSRLTVL.

This clone was seen a single time. Other DNA sequences in the sample encode the same CDR3. V gene TRBV27 combines with J gene TRBJ2-7; D gene uncertain. Trimming shortened V by 0 bases and J by 4 bases, and 10 bases separated the two germline ends. CDR1 MNHEY and CDR2 SMNVEV come from the germline V gene (reference sequence). The CDR3 consists of 14 residues. The CDR3 sequence is CASSLSRGSYEQYF. CDR3 bases: TGTGCCAGCAGTTTATCCCGAGGATCTTACGAGCAGTACTTC.

This clone was found once. The V gene is TRBV7-9, the J gene TRBJ1-5; TRBD1 might be the D (6 bases). Trimming removed 5 bases at V and 5 bases at J, with 22 bases between. Germline V lookup: CDR1 SEHNR, CDR2 FQNEAQ (reference sequence). There are 17 residues in the CDR3. CDR3 bases: TGTGCCAGCAGCACTAGAGACGGGACAATTATAGATCAGCCCCAGCATTTT. It is translated as CASSTRDGTIIDQPQHF.

J is TRBJ2-7 and V is TRBV6-6, with 15 bases lining up with TRBD2. V was pared by 6 bases and J by 6 bases, with 9 bases of the junction left unmatched. The CDR3 spans 16 residues. The germline gives CDR1 MNHNY, CDR2 SVGAGI (reference sequence). The CDR3 nucleotides are TGTGCCAGCAGCACCGGGACTAGCGGGAGGCGGAGCGAGCAGTACTTC. Translated: CASSTGTSGRRSEQYF.

The chain joins TRBV11-2 to TRBJ1-1; D is unclear. V lost 0 bases and J lost 4, with 6 bases in between. The length of the CDR3 is 13 residues. Germline V gene lookup returns CDR1 SGHAT and CDR2 FQNNGV. The CDR3 DNA follows: TGTGCCAGCAGCTTAGAGTTAGCCACTGAAGCTTTCTTT. It encodes CASSLELATEAFF.

This chain links TRBV6-4 with TRBJ2-2; 8 bases agree with TRBD1. Germline assignment: CDR1 MRHNA and CDR2 SNTAGT. This CDR3 spans 14 amino acids. Trimming took 6 bases from V and 6 from J; bases not matched to a gene: 6. The CDR3 nucleotides are TGTGCCAGCAGGAAACAGGGGGAAGCCGGGGAGCTGTTTTTT. It specifies CASRKQGEAGELFF.